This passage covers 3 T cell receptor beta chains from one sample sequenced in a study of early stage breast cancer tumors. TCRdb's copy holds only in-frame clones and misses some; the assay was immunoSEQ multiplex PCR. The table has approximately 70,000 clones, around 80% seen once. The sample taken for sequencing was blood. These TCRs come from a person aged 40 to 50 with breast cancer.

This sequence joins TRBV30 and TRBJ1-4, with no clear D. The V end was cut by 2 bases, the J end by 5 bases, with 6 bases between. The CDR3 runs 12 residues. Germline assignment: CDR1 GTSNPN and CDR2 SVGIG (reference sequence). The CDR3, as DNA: TGTGCCTGGAGTACGGGAAATGAAAAACTGTTTTTT. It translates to CAWSTGNEKLFF.

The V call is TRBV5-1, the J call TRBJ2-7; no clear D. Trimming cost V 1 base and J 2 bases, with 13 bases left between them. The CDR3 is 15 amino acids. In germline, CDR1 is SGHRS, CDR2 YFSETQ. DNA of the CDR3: TGCGCCAGCAGCTTGACGACGTCGGAGACCTACGAGCAGTACTTC. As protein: CASSLTTSETYEQYF.

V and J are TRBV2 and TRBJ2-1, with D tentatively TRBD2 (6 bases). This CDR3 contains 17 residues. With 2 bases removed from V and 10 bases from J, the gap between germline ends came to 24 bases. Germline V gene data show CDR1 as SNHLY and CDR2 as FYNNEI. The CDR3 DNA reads TGTGCCAGCAGTGAAACGCTATCCGGGACTCCCTTAGGGGAGCAGTTCTTC. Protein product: CASSETLSGTPLGEQFF.